The T cell receptor beta chain under discussion was sequenced for a study of blood T cell repertoires in COVID-19. In the study overall: Specimens from acute and convalescent COVID-19 originated in the United States, Italy and Spain. T cells, B-cell-depleted T cells, or PBMCs supplied cDNA or gDNA.

Study processing details: Amplification of reference gene primers provided the estimated nucleated cell counts. Measured with immunoSEQ multiplex PCR; TCRdb has only the in-frame clones, and not every one. V and J calls and clone size are given by that table; D and trimming were obtained from the DNA. The repertoire includes a few thousand clones, roughly 90% of them detected once, and around 6% sits in the top ten. The specimen sequenced was peripheral blood. The TCR comes from a man aged 60 to 69 with acute or convalescent COVID-19.

The CDR3 sequence: CASSYSRGGGYTF. The CDR3 DNA reads TGTGCCAGCAGTTACTCGAGAGGAGGTGGCTACACCTTC. The genes are TRBV6-2 or TRBV6-3 and TRBJ1-2, with D hard to call. In germline, CDR1 is MNHEY, CDR2 SVGEGT. Trimming removed 0 bases from V and 7 bases from J, with 9 bases in between. There are 13 residues in the CDR3.